This T cell receptor (beta chain) was obtained from a study of blood T cells in healthy people across ages. Regarding this clonotype: Its antigen is unknown.

Findings of the study overall: Older age went with lower TCR beta diversity per million T cells, in a roughly linear way.

The CDR3 totals 13 residues. V was shortened by 0 bases and J by 2 bases, with 4 bases between the two germline ends. Germline V gene lookup returns CDR1 MNHNY and CDR2 SVGAGI (reference sequence). The second PCR ran about 6 to 11 cycles with a sample-barcoded 5' primer and J-beta primers. Researchers report that each sample yielded at least 2.5 million CDR3-containing paired-end reads. TCRdb reprocessed the 5' RACE reads via MiXCR and lists one record per CDR3 protein. The sample contains about 970,000 distinct CDR3 sequences, roughly 51% of which appear only once. The receptor was isolated from a woman aged 60-75 years in good health. This rearrangement joins TRBV6-6 to TRBJ2-5; no firm D call. The sample was blood. In nucleotides, the CDR3 is TGTGCCAGCAGTTACTCCCCGCAAGAGACCCAGTACTTC. It codes for CASSYSPQETQYF.